The rows below give T cell receptor beta chains drawn from one sample of a study of response to subunit inactivated influenza vaccine. TCRdb called the RT-PCR reads again in MiXCR, with one record for every CDR3 protein. The data hold some 520,000 distinct CDR3 sequences, with 16% observed a single time. This sample comprised CD4+ T cells sorted from PBMCs, obtained about 23 months after vaccination. Every receptor here comes from a man aged 45 to 75 who received an inactivated influenza vaccine. Both conserved end residues are part of each CDR3. The D gene is left open where the match is weak. Size is stated for part of the rows, as once, few or many counts, or as a class when the clone is expanded.

abundance	j_gene	d_gene	v_gene	CDR3nt	CDR3aa
-	TRBJ2-7	-	TRBV2	TGTGCCAGCAGTGAGGTAGAAACCTCCTACGAGCAGTACTTC	CASSEVETSYEQYF
-	TRBJ2-5	TRBD1	TRBV6-5	TGTGCCAGCAGTTACTCGACAGGGTTGGGGACCCAGTACTTC	CASSYSTGLGTQYF
few	TRBJ1-2	-	TRBV24-1	TGTGCCACCAGTGAGGCAGACACCAACTATGGCTACACCTTC	CATSEADTNYGYTF
many	TRBJ2-4	-	TRBV3-1	TGTGCCAGCAGCCAAGGTAGCGCGAGCCTAGCCAAAAACATTCAGTACTTC	CASSQGSASLAKNIQYF
few	TRBJ2-1	TRBD2	TRBV20-1	TGCAGTGCTGCCCGGACTAGCGTAATCCACAATGAGCAGTTCTTC	CSAARTSVIHNEQFF
-	TRBJ1-5	-	TRBV7-2	TGTGCCAGCAGCCCCTATAACAATCAGCCCCAGCATTTT	CASSPYNNQPQHF
-	TRBJ2-1	-	TRBV5-1	TGCGCCAGCAGCTTGGGAGGGATTACCTACAATGAGCAGTTCTTC	CASSLGGITYNEQFF
-	TRBJ2-7	TRBD2	TRBV5-1	TGCGCCAGCAGCTTGGCTGCGGGAGGCCCGGACGAGCAGTACTTC	CASSLAAGGPDEQYF
-	TRBJ1-1	-	TRBV20-1	TGCAGTGCTACGGATTTATTCCCCGAAGCTTTCTTT	CSATDLFPEAFF
few	TRBJ2-7	-	TRBV11-2	TGTGCCAGCAGCTTAAGGAGATTATCCAAGCAGTACTTC	CASSLRRLSKQYF
-	TRBJ2-3	-	TRBV4-3	TGCGCCAGCAGCCAAAACAAGGGCTCTAGGGATACGCAGTATTTT	CASSQNKGSRDTQYF
-	TRBJ1-2	-	TRBV2	TGTGCCAGCAGGCCGGCAGGGGCAATTGGCTACACCTTC	CASRPAGAIGYTF
-	TRBJ2-1	TRBD1	TRBV29-1	TGCAGCGTTAACGGCCAGGGGGCGCGGTACAATGAGCAGTTCTTC	CSVNGQGARYNEQFF
-	TRBJ2-1	-	TRBV4-2	TGTGCCAGCAGCTCGATCCGGGACTCCAATGAGCAGTTCTTC	CASSSIRDSNEQFF
many	TRBJ1-2	TRBD1	TRBV5-1	TGCGCCAGCAGCCCTGGGACAGGTGGCTACACCTTC	CASSPGTGGYTF
-	TRBJ2-7	-	TRBV12-3/TRBV12-4	TGTGCCAGCGCAGGGGCCCTCGAGCAGTACTTC	CASAGALEQYF
few	TRBJ2-7	-	TRBV29-1	TGCAGCGTTGAAGATCCATTGAGGGACGAGCAGTACTTC	CSVEDPLRDEQYF
few	TRBJ2-7	-	TRBV9	TGTGCCAGCAGCGCTGCGCCCGAGAATTACGAGCAGTACTTC	CASSAAPENYEQYF
-	TRBJ2-3	-	TRBV29-1	TGCAGCGTTAATACAGTGAGCACAGATACGCAGTATTTT	CSVNTVSTDTQYF
few	TRBJ2-3	TRBD1	TRBV20-1	TGCAGTGCTAGGGACAGGGGGCCAGGAGATACGCAGTATTTT	CSARDRGPGDTQYF
-	TRBJ1-1	TRBD1	TRBV12-3/TRBV12-4	TGTGCCAGCAGTTCCGGGACAGGGAAAGGGACTGAAGCTTTCTTT	CASSSGTGKGTEAFF
many	TRBJ2-7	-	TRBV12-3/TRBV12-4	TGTGCCAGCAGTTTGGGCAGGGGAGGCGAGCAGTACTTC	CASSLGRGGEQYF
-	TRBJ1-1	-	TRBV20-1	TGCAGTTACGGGTTGGTCGCTGAAGCTTTCTTT	CSYGLVAEAFF
-	TRBJ2-1	TRBD2	TRBV5-1	TGCGCCAGCAGTGTGAGCGGGAGGGCACTCAATGAGCAGTTCTTC	CASSVSGRALNEQFF
few	TRBJ2-5	-	TRBV7-2	TGTGCCAGCAGCTTAGCGGGGGGGCTTGGCCAAGAGACCCAGTACTTC	CASSLAGGLGQETQYF
-	TRBJ2-1	-	TRBV7-6	TGTGCCAGCAGCCCTCGGCGACCGAGCAGTCTGTTCTTC	CASSPRRPSSLFF
-	TRBJ1-2	-	TRBV27	TGTGCCAGCAGCAAATTTCCACATGAAGTTGGCTACACCTTC	CASSKFPHEVGYTF
-	TRBJ1-3	-	TRBV29-1	TGCAGCGGAGGACAAGGAGACACCATATATTTT	CSGGQGDTIYF
-	TRBJ2-1	TRBD2	TRBV12-3/TRBV12-4	TGTGCCAGCAGCCCTGGGACTAGCGGGAGCGATGAGCAGTTCTTC	CASSPGTSGSDEQFF
few	TRBJ2-1	-	TRBV20-1	TGCAGTGCTAGCTCTAGCGCCCACAATGAGCAGTTCTTC	CSASSSAHNEQFF
-	TRBJ2-1	TRBD2	TRBV20-1	TGCAGTGCTCCAGTAGTTGATAGCGGGAGTAGCTATGAGCAGTTCTTC	CSAPVVDSGSSYEQFF
few	TRBJ1-2	-	TRBV7-9	TGTGCCAGCAGCCGGGCAGTAAGGACGGCCGATAACTATGGCTACACCTTC	CASSRAVRTADNYGYTF
-	TRBJ1-1	TRBD1	TRBV5-1	TGCGCCAGCAGCTATTCTAGGGACAGGGCCACTGAAGCTTTCTTT	CASSYSRDRATEAFF
-	TRBJ2-4	TRBD2	TRBV19	TGTGCCAGTAGTATTCGACTAGCGGAGATAGCCAAAAACATTCAGTACTTC	CASSIRLAEIAKNIQYF
few	TRBJ1-1	TRBD1	TRBV5-1	TGCGCCAGCAGCTTGGGCCCCGCAGGGGGCTCGGCTGAAGCTTTCTTT	CASSLGPAGGSAEAFF
few	TRBJ1-1	-	TRBV11-2	TGTGCCAGCAGCCGAGCGGTGAACACTGAAGCTTTCTTT	CASSRAVNTEAFF
-	TRBJ2-1	-	TRBV15	TGTGCCACCAGCAGAGAATTACAGCAGCCCTACAATGAGCAGTTCTTC	CATSRELQQPYNEQFF
-	TRBJ1-5	-	TRBV2	TGTGCCAGCAGAAACAGCGGGACACCAAATCAGCCCCAGCATTTT	CASRNSGTPNQPQHF
many	TRBJ1-2	TRBD1	TRBV6-1	TGTGCCAGCAGTCGGACAGGGGTGACCTCTAACTATGGCTACACCTTC	CASSRTGVTSNYGYTF
-	TRBJ2-3	-	TRBV20-1	TGCAGTGCCAATCAAAACACAGATACGCAGTATTTT	CSANQNTDTQYF
few	TRBJ1-1	-	TRBV6-5	TGTGCCAGCAGTTACTCTGGGCAGGGAAGGACTGAAGCTTTCTTT	CASSYSGQGRTEAFF
few	TRBJ2-7	-	TRBV2	TGTGCCAGCAGAAAGGGGTACGAGCAGTACTTC	CASRKGYEQYF
-	TRBJ2-3	-	TRBV21-1	TGTGCCAGCGCCCGAGGACTGGGATTTATAAGAGATACGCAGTATTTT	CASARGLGFIRDTQYF
once	TRBJ2-7	-	TRBV15	TGTGCCACCAGCAGAGACCCGGTCGGGACTCCTGCACACGAGCAGTACTTC	CATSRDPVGTPAHEQYF
-	TRBJ2-3	-	TRBV5-4	TGTGCCAGCAGCTTGGCCACCGGAGATACGCAGTATTTT	CASSLATGDTQYF
-	TRBJ2-4	-	TRBV7-2	TGTGCCAGCAGCAACGGACGGGGAAACATTCAGTACTTC	CASSNGRGNIQYF